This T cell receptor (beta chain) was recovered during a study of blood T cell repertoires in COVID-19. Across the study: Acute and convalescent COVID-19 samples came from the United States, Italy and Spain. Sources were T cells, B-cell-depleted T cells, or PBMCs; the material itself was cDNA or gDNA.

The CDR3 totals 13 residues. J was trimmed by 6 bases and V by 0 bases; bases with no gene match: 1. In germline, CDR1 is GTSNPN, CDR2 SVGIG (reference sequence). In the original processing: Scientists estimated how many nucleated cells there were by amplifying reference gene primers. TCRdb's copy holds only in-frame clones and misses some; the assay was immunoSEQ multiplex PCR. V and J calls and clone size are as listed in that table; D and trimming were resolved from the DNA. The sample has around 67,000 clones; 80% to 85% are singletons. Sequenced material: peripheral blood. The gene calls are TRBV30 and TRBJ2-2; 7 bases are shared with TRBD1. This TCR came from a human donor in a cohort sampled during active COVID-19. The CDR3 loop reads CAWSVQGSGELFF. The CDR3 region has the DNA TGTGCCTGGAGTGTACAGGGGTCCGGGGAGCTGTTTTTT.